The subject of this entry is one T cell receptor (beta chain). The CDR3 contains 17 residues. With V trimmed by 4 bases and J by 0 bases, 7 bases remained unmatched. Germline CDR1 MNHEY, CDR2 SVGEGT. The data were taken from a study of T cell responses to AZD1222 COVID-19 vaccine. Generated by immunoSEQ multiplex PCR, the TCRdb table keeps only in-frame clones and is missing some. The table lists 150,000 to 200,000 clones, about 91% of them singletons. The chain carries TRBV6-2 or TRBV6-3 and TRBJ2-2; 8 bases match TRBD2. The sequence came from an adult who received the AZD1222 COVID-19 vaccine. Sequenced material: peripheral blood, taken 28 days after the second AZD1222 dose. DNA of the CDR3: TGTGCCAGCAGTTGGGTTCGGGGGGGTCCGAACACCGGGGAGCTGTTTTTT. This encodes CASSWVRGGPNTGELFF.